A selection of T cell receptor beta chains follows, all from one sample in a study of T cell clonotyping in hematopoietic cell transplantation. Produced via immunoSEQ multiplex PCR; TCRdb's table is partial and in-frame only. The sample includes 13,000 or so clones, over 85% of them seen just once. Sample: PBMCs, taken 100 days after allogeneic stem cell transplant. These receptors originate from a female patient aged 45-65 years who had an allogeneic stem cell transplant from an unrelated donor, so the T cells may come from the graft donor. Some clones in this sample may be carry-over from other donors' samples. Each CDR3 is given without its conserved first and last residue. Each record gives: V gene, CDR3 protein.

>TRBV27
ASSSGGGREALTDTQY
>TRBV7-6
ASSSGPNYEQY
>TRBV15
ATSSVGEAF
>TRBV30
AWSMAEKLF
>TRBV6-5
ASSVGQGTGTQY
>TRBV7-9
ASSTVGTEETQY
>TRBV6-4
ASSDSGGEGHNEQF
>TRBV2
ASRLLAGMSTDTQY
>TRBV5-4
ASSLKSGNTIY
>TRBV19
ASSIGGLGYGYT
>TRBV10-3
AISDGSGGPYEQY
>TRBV6-1
ASSVSTGTRTYGYT
>TRBV7-6
ASSGGGIETQY
>TRBV28
ASRDRVENEQF
>TRBV7-6
ASSSGPYQETQY
>TRBV6-5
ASSFLGTANTGELF
>TRBV20-1
SVRRGY
>TRBV10-2
GSGTANYGYT
>TRBV5-1
ASSFTGMGNTEAF
>TRBV13
ASSLRGQENGYT
>TRBV5-1
ASSLGTGGTDTQY
>TRBV25-1
ASTYSGANVLT
>TRBV28
ASSWGYEQY
>TRBV6-5
ATSRGTANEKLF
>TRBV29-1
SVGQRGPLEGYT
>TRBV7-2
ASSLGLAGYNEQF
>TRBV6-1
ASSPGRYYGYT
>TRBV9
ASSVEARGGRYEQY
>TRBV14
ASSQTGVGEQY
>TRBV7-7
ASSLAPTDTDTQY
>TRBV7-9
ASSFRGISGANVLT
>TRBV6-4
ASSVVPINSPLH
>TRBV28
ASSFRLAGNYEQY
>TRBV6-1
ASSEVATGVQNYGYT
>TRBV6-5
ASSPITGTGQPQH
>TRBV4-1
ASSRDSQSSYNEQF
>TRBV6-5
ASSYGGGTGELF
>TRBV6-1
ASSESLGAGLNTEAF
>TRBV7-8
ASSPGRDYGYT
>TRBV5-1
ASSLGGLEDTQY
>TRBV7-2
ASSPGGRGYT
>TRBV28
ASNSRGIVDYGYT
>TRBV7-2
ASSLRAAVAKNIQY
>TRBV4-3
ASSPSLLSRRGSYNEQF